A selection of T cell receptor beta chains follows, all from one sample in a study of OX40 agonist ivuxolimab in advanced cancers. Sequencing was performed with immunoSEQ multiplex PCR; in TCRdb, only in-frame clones are kept and a portion is missing. Seen here are more than 70,000 clones, roughly nine tenths observed once, and the top ten hold around 1.5%. The specimen comprised CD4+ or CD8+ T cells sorted from blood, sampled in a trial of the OX40 agonist ivuxolimab. The receptors come from an adult with an advanced solid tumor such as melanoma, head and neck, liver or kidney cancer. The CDR3 runs from the conserved cysteine through the conserved F or W. A D gene is named only where the DNA matches it firmly. The size entry is marked missing in some rows and otherwise reads once, few, many or a size class.

d_gene: NA
abundance: NA
v_gene: TRBV7-2
j_gene: TRBJ2-2
CDR3nt: TGTGCCAGCAGGCCCGCGGGACTGGCGAACACCGGGGAGCTGTTTTTT
CDR3aa: CASRPAGLANTGELFF

d_gene: NA
abundance: NA
v_gene: TRBV10-3
j_gene: TRBJ2-7
CDR3nt: TGTGCCATCAGTGATCTTAGCACAGTCCGCGAGCAGTACTTC
CDR3aa: CAISDLSTVREQYF

d_gene: NA
abundance: NA
v_gene: TRBV10-3
j_gene: TRBJ2-1
CDR3nt: TGTGCCATCAGTGACAGATCCAACAATGAGCAGTTCTTC
CDR3aa: CAISDRSNNEQFF

d_gene: NA
abundance: NA
v_gene: TRBV28
j_gene: TRBJ2-3
CDR3nt: TGTGCCACCAAAAAAACAGGGTTAGATACGCAGTATTTT
CDR3aa: CATKKTGLDTQYF

d_gene: NA
abundance: NA
v_gene: TRBV6-5
j_gene: TRBJ1-2
CDR3nt: TGTGCCAGCAGTGTCAATGGCTACACCTTC
CDR3aa: CASSVNGYTF

d_gene: TRBD1
abundance: NA
v_gene: TRBV5-1
j_gene: TRBJ2-1
CDR3nt: TGCGCCAGCAGCTGGGGACAGGGGACCCCTGGTGAGCAGTTCTTC
CDR3aa: CASSWGQGTPGEQFF

d_gene: NA
abundance: NA
v_gene: TRBV19
j_gene: TRBJ1-1
CDR3nt: TGTGCCAGTACCCTCCCCGTGGGACTGAACACTGAAGCTTTCTTT
CDR3aa: CASTLPVGLNTEAFF

d_gene: NA
abundance: once
v_gene: TRBV11-2
j_gene: TRBJ2-7
CDR3nt: TGTGCCAGCAGCTTAGGCCCCAGCGGGCAGTACTTC
CDR3aa: CASSLGPSGQYF

d_gene: NA
abundance: NA
v_gene: TRBV6-5
j_gene: TRBJ1-3
CDR3nt: TGTGCCAGCAGTTTTGGGACGCCGAGCTCTGGAAACACCATATATTTT
CDR3aa: CASSFGTPSSGNTIYF

d_gene: NA
abundance: NA
v_gene: TRBV5-1
j_gene: TRBJ2-5
CDR3nt: TGCGCCAGCAGCGGGGACCCCATGCGGGAGACCCAGTACTTC
CDR3aa: CASSGDPMRETQYF

d_gene: TRBD2
abundance: NA
v_gene: TRBV30
j_gene: TRBJ2-7
CDR3nt: TGTGCCTGGAACTGGGGACCGGGAGGTGGGGAGCAGTACTTC
CDR3aa: CAWNWGPGGGEQYF

d_gene: TRBD2
abundance: NA
v_gene: TRBV19
j_gene: TRBJ2-3
CDR3nt: TGTGCCAGTAGTATGACTAGCGGGAGCCCCACAGATACGCAGTATTTT
CDR3aa: CASSMTSGSPTDTQYF

d_gene: NA
abundance: NA
v_gene: TRBV27
j_gene: TRBJ1-5
CDR3nt: TGTGCCAGCAGTTCTTATCAGGGCGGCAGCAATCAGCCCCAGCATTTT
CDR3aa: CASSSYQGGSNQPQHF

d_gene: TRBD2
abundance: once
v_gene: TRBV30
j_gene: TRBJ2-4
CDR3nt: TGTGCCTGGAGTGTACCGCCAGGGGGTAGGCTAGCGGGACGTACCGGGGCCAAAAACATTCAGTACTTC
CDR3aa: CAWSVPPGGRLAGRTGAKNIQYF

d_gene: TRBD1
abundance: NA
v_gene: TRBV7-9
j_gene: TRBJ1-3
CDR3nt: TGTGCCAGCAGCCCCGGCCCGGGACAGTACTCTGGAAACACCATATATTTT
CDR3aa: CASSPGPGQYSGNTIYF

d_gene: NA
abundance: NA
v_gene: TRBV7-6
j_gene: TRBJ2-6
CDR3nt: TGTGCCAGCAGCTTAGAGGGAAGCTCTGGGGCCAACGTCCTGACTTTC
CDR3aa: CASSLEGSSGANVLTF

d_gene: NA
abundance: NA
v_gene: TRBV7-9
j_gene: TRBJ2-5
CDR3nt: TGTGCCAGCAGCCCCTACGCCGGCGCGGGACGAGAGACCCAGTACTTC
CDR3aa: CASSPYAGAGRETQYF

d_gene: TRBD1
abundance: NA
v_gene: TRBV19
j_gene: TRBJ2-7
CDR3nt: TGTGCCAGTAGTTGGGACAGGGCATGCTACGAGCAGTACTTC
CDR3aa: CASSWDRACYEQYF

d_gene: TRBD2
abundance: NA
v_gene: TRBV7-3
j_gene: TRBJ2-1
CDR3nt: TGTGCCAGCAGCCCCCACCTAAGCGGGAGACCTGGGAATGAGCAGTTCTTC
CDR3aa: CASSPHLSGRPGNEQFF

d_gene: NA
abundance: NA
v_gene: TRBV19
j_gene: TRBJ2-6
CDR3nt: TGTGCCAGCGAGGGATTCGCTGGGGCCAACGTCCTGACTTTC
CDR3aa: CASEGFAGANVLTF

d_gene: NA
abundance: NA
v_gene: TRBV19
j_gene: TRBJ2-5
CDR3nt: TGTGCCAGTAGTAGAAGGGCTAGCGTCTTGATGGAGACCCAGTACTTC
CDR3aa: CASSRRASVLMETQYF

d_gene: NA
abundance: NA
v_gene: TRBV7-9
j_gene: TRBJ2-1
CDR3nt: TGTGCCAGCAGCATCGCTGGGGGAGTGGCAGGCGAGCAGTTCTTC
CDR3aa: CASSIAGGVAGEQFF

d_gene: TRBD1
abundance: NA
v_gene: TRBV5-4
j_gene: TRBJ2-1
CDR3nt: TGTGCCATTCACAGGGGGCCCGTCTCGAATGAGCAGTTCTTC
CDR3aa: CAIHRGPVSNEQFF

d_gene: NA
abundance: NA
v_gene: TRBV28
j_gene: TRBJ2-2
CDR3nt: TGTGCCAGCAGGACTTTCGGGAGCAGCCCGTTTTTT
CDR3aa: CASRTFGSSPFF

d_gene: NA
abundance: NA
v_gene: TRBV5-1
j_gene: TRBJ2-6
CDR3nt: TGCGCCAGCAGCTTGTCCGTCTCAGGGGCCAACGTCCTGACTTTC
CDR3aa: CASSLSVSGANVLTF

d_gene: NA
abundance: NA
v_gene: TRBV6-1
j_gene: TRBJ2-1
CDR3nt: TGTGCCAGCACAACTAGGACCCCGGGCGGTGAGCAGTTCTTC
CDR3aa: CASTTRTPGGEQFF

d_gene: NA
abundance: NA
v_gene: TRBV10-3
j_gene: TRBJ1-2
CDR3nt: TGTGCCATCAGTGAAGAGGGGGGCAACTATGGCTACACCTTC
CDR3aa: CAISEEGGNYGYTF

d_gene: TRBD2
abundance: NA
v_gene: TRBV5-1
j_gene: TRBJ2-2
CDR3nt: TGCGCCAGCAGCCCACCGACTAGCGGGACGAACACCGGGGAGCTGTTTTTT
CDR3aa: CASSPPTSGTNTGELFF

d_gene: NA
abundance: NA
v_gene: TRBV28
j_gene: TRBJ2-7
CDR3nt: TGTGCCAGCAGTTTAACCCGGCTGACCTCCTACGAGCAGTACTTC
CDR3aa: CASSLTRLTSYEQYF

d_gene: NA
abundance: NA
v_gene: TRBV10-3
j_gene: TRBJ1-6
CDR3nt: TGTGCCAACGGGCCCCAGGAGGGTTCACCCCTCCACTTT
CDR3aa: CANGPQEGSPLHF

d_gene: NA
abundance: once
v_gene: TRBV5-1
j_gene: TRBJ2-7
CDR3nt: TGCGCCAGCAGCTTGTATGGGCGCGAGCAGTACTTC
CDR3aa: CASSLYGREQYF